These T cell receptor beta chains were read from a single sample in a study of T cells in Graves' hyperthyroidism and ophthalmopathy. Each CDR3 protein is one row after TCRdb ran MiXCR on the multiplex PCR reads. Of under 600,000 distinct CDR3 sequences listed, about a sixth are singletons. The sample taken for sequencing was blood. Receptor source: a woman in her 40s with Graves' ophthalmopathy. The CDR3 runs from the conserved cysteine through the conserved F or W. D genes are given only for firm matches. The size field is filled for only some rows; it gives once, few, many or a size class.

J: TRBJ1-5
size: few
V: TRBV28
length: 15
D: .
DNA: TGTGCCAGCAATCAGGACAGATTCAGCAATCAGCCCCAGCATTTT
CDR3: CASNQDRFSNQPQHF

J: TRBJ1-5
size: few
V: TRBV7-8
length: 13
D: .
DNA: TGTGCCAGCAGCTTAGAAATGAGGCAGCCCCAGCATTTT
CDR3: CASSLEMRQPQHF

J: TRBJ2-1
size: few
V: TRBV9
length: 16
D: TRBD2
DNA: TGTGCCAGCAGCGTTAGCGGGAGGAGCTCCTACAATGAGCAGTTCTTC
CDR3: CASSVSGRSSYNEQFF

J: TRBJ1-1
size: .
V: TRBV28
length: 14
D: TRBD1
DNA: TGTGCCAGCAGGGGACAGGTGTTAAACACTGAAGCTTTCTTT
CDR3: CASRGQVLNTEAFF

J: TRBJ2-1
size: .
V: TRBV7-9
length: 14
D: .
DNA: TGTGCCAGCAGCTTAGAACTAGTTTGGAATGAGCAGTTCTTC
CDR3: CASSLELVWNEQFF

J: TRBJ1-6
size: many
V: TRBV2
length: 15
D: TRBD1
DNA: TGTGCCAGCAAACCCAGACAGGGTGATAATTCACCCCTCCACTTT
CDR3: CASKPRQGDNSPLHF

J: TRBJ2-1
size: .
V: TRBV6-2/TRBV6-3
length: 14
D: TRBD2
DNA: TGTGCCACCTGCGGACTAGCGGGAGATCATGAGCAGTTCTTC
CDR3: CATCGLAGDHEQFF

J: TRBJ2-3
size: many
V: TRBV12-3/TRBV12-4
length: 15
D: .
DNA: TGTGCCAGCAGTTTAGCGCGGCTCTACACAGATACGCAGTATTTT
CDR3: CASSLARLYTDTQYF

J: TRBJ2-3
size: many
V: TRBV28
length: 16
D: .
DNA: TGTGCCAGCAGTTTATACCGGAACCCTAGCACAGATACGCAGTATTTT
CDR3: CASSLYRNPSTDTQYF

J: TRBJ2-4
size: many
V: TRBV27
length: 16
D: TRBD1
DNA: TGTGCCAGCAGTCCCCGCCCGACAGGGGGAGGAAACATTCAGTACTTC
CDR3: CASSPRPTGGGNIQYF

J: TRBJ1-2
size: many
V: TRBV6-1
length: 12
D: .
DNA: TGTGCCAGCAATGCCTGGGGGGGAGGCTACACCTTC
CDR3: CASNAWGGGYTF

J: TRBJ2-3
size: few
V: TRBV28
length: 17
D: TRBD2
DNA: TGTGCCAGCAGTTTGTTCTGGTCGGGACTAGCCCCAGATACGCAGTATTTT
CDR3: CASSLFWSGLAPDTQYF

J: TRBJ1-6
size: .
V: TRBV6-1
length: 16
D: .
DNA: TGTGCCAGCGAGAAGTGGGGGAGCTCCTATAATTCACCCCTCCACTTT
CDR3: CASEKWGSSYNSPLHF

J: TRBJ2-2
size: few
V: TRBV12-3/TRBV12-4
length: 13
D: .
DNA: TGTGCCTACGGGGGTTCTCTAACCGGGGAGCTGTTTTTT
CDR3: CAYGGSLTGELFF

J: TRBJ1-5
size: .
V: TRBV19
length: 13
D: .
DNA: TGTGCCACCTCTTCGAGGGGCAATCAGCCCCAGCATTTT
CDR3: CATSSRGNQPQHF

J: TRBJ2-2
size: few
V: TRBV7-9
length: 16
D: .
DNA: TGTGCCAGCAGCTCGCCCCTAGGGGCGGACACCGGGGAGCTGTTTTTT
CDR3: CASSSPLGADTGELFF

J: TRBJ1-3
size: few
V: TRBV20-1
length: 13
D: .
DNA: TGCAGTGCCCCGGGACCCTCTGGAAACACCATATATTTT
CDR3: CSAPGPSGNTIYF

J: TRBJ1-2
size: many
V: TRBV3-1
length: 14
D: .
DNA: TGTGCCAGCAGCCAAGCGACACCCCAGTGGGGCTACACCTTC
CDR3: CASSQATPQWGYTF

J: TRBJ2-5
size: many
V: TRBV28
length: 17
D: TRBD2
DNA: TGTGCCAGCAGTCCATCGGGACTAGCGGGAGTCGGGGAGACCCAGTACTTC
CDR3: CASSPSGLAGVGETQYF

J: TRBJ2-1
size: many
V: TRBV11-2
length: 13
D: .
DNA: TGTGCCAGCAGCTTAATGCGATCTAATGAGCAGTTCTTC
CDR3: CASSLMRSNEQFF

J: TRBJ2-1
size: .
V: TRBV18
length: 17
D: .
DNA: TGTGCCAGCTCACCACCCCTTATCCGGGGATCCTACAATGAGCAGTTCTTC
CDR3: CASSPPLIRGSYNEQFF

J: TRBJ2-7
size: few
V: TRBV20-1
length: 15
D: .
DNA: TGCAGTGCTAGATCCGGGACCCGGAGCTCCTACGAGCAGTACTTC
CDR3: CSARSGTRSSYEQYF

J: TRBJ2-7
size: many
V: TRBV5-1
length: 15
D: .
DNA: TGCGCCAGCAGCTTGGAGGAGGTCATCATCGGCGAGCAGTACTTC
CDR3: CASSLEEVIIGEQYF

J: TRBJ1-1
size: .
V: TRBV28
length: 13
D: .
DNA: TGTGCCACCTCAGTGGGGGGGAACACTGAAGCTTTCTTT
CDR3: CATSVGGNTEAFF

J: TRBJ1-2
size: .
V: TRBV10-3
length: 13
D: .
DNA: TGTGCCATCAGCGCCGACGGAACCTATGGCTACACCTTC
CDR3: CAISADGTYGYTF

J: TRBJ2-5
size: .
V: TRBV29-1
length: 14
D: .
DNA: TGCAGCGTTGAAGGGACAGCCGATCTTGGGACCCAGTACTTC
CDR3: CSVEGTADLGTQYF

J: TRBJ2-1
size: .
V: TRBV11-3
length: 17
D: TRBD2
DNA: TGTGCCAGCAGCTTAGATTTCGGGGAGGGCTTGACGGCCGAGCAGTTCTTC
CDR3: CASSLDFGEGLTAEQFF

J: TRBJ2-7
size: few
V: TRBV20-1
length: 12
D: .
DNA: TGCAGGCTAGCCAGGGGCTTGGGCGAGCAGTACTTC
CDR3: CRLARGLGEQYF

J: TRBJ1-1
size: many
V: TRBV5-1
length: 18
D: .
DNA: TGCGCCAGCAGCTTGGACGGAGGAATCTACCGGAGGGGCACTGAAGCTTTCTTT
CDR3: CASSLDGGIYRRGTEAFF

J: TRBJ2-7
size: .
V: TRBV3-1
length: 17
D: .
DNA: TGTGCCAGCAGCCAGCGCCCAGCGGGCGTAAGCTCCTACGAGCAGTACTTC
CDR3: CASSQRPAGVSSYEQYF

J: TRBJ1-3
size: .
V: TRBV7-9
length: 16
D: .
DNA: TGTGCCAGCAGCTTCGGACAGATTAACTCTGGAAACACCATATATTTT
CDR3: CASSFGQINSGNTIYF

J: TRBJ2-3
size: many
V: TRBV11-2
length: 15
D: .
DNA: TGTGCCAGCAGCTTAGATGGGGGTTTTGGAGATACGCAGTATTTT
CDR3: CASSLDGGFGDTQYF

J: TRBJ2-5
size: few
V: TRBV12-3/TRBV12-4
length: 13
D: .
DNA: TGTACCAGCAGTTTAGTTTACCAAGAGACCCAGTACTTC
CDR3: CTSSLVYQETQYF

J: TRBJ2-7
size: .
V: TRBV7-9
length: 15
D: TRBD1
DNA: TGTGCCAGCAGTCCCGGGCAGGGGGTGAGCTACAAGCAGTACTTC
CDR3: CASSPGQGVSYKQYF

J: TRBJ2-3
size: many
V: TRBV7-8
length: 15
D: .
DNA: TGTGCCAGCAGTCATCCAGGGATATTAACAGATACGCAGTATTTT
CDR3: CASSHPGILTDTQYF

J: TRBJ1-3
size: few
V: TRBV12-3/TRBV12-4
length: 15
D: TRBD1
DNA: TGTGCCAGCAGTCCAAGGGACAGTTCCAGAAACACCATATATTTT
CDR3: CASSPRDSSRNTIYF